This T cell receptor beta chain was retrieved from a study of CD8 T cells in Susac syndrome (dated by TCRdb to about 2019). About the full investigation: Of the Susac syndrome patients who were sequenced, fewer than ten were in clinical remission while more than five had clinically active disease. Repertoire sequencing was used to test whether CD8+ T cell activation and differentiation in Susac syndrome was antigen driven. At blood withdrawal, Susac syndrome patients were either therapy-naive, taking corticosteroids (in some cases with IVIg as well), or taking IVIg alone. The investigation overall reported the following: In the CD4+ T cell repertoire of Susac syndrome patients, clonal expansion was not detected. The number of individuals in the TCR sequencing and HLA analysis was recognized as being relatively small.

The CDR3 starts with the cysteine, ends with the phenylalanine, and has 17 residues. Only the CDR3 DNA stays, 51 bases, in frame from base 1. The germline V gene (reference sequence) supplies CDR1 LGHDT and CDR2 YNNKEL. Trimming removed 4 bases from V and 1 base from J, leaving 19 bases between the germline ends. RNA was extracted with the RNeasy kit and 0.5 to 1 ug was reverse transcribed using random hexamers. The immunoSEQ multiplex PCR assay, covering 54 Vbeta and 13 Jbeta segments, was used to amplify TCR beta CDR3 regions. Bias from PCR amplification was corrected by using a synthetic template baseline for primer optimization and for computational correction. Concerning the study's data processing: Reads were annotated to V, D and J genes according to IMGT and were analyzed with immunoSEQ Analyzer, with only productive sequences retained. To calculate clonality, Shannon entropy was normalized by log2 of the number of productive unique sequences and then subtracted from one. Public and private clones were assessed among the 100 most prevalent clones of each patient and control. A clone was defined as Susac-specific if it was absent from the healthy and MS cohorts, from some 1,100 published viral clones and from other ImmuneACCESS disease sequences. TCRdb's own reprocessing of the public reads used fastp at Q25 and MiXCR and kept productive beta chains. For every CDR3 protein sequence, its rows merge into one entry that carries the most common genes and DNA. TCRdb assigned the V and J calls; the authors' analysis was not used. This sample comprises roughly 250,000 distinct CDR3 sequences, 95% to 97% of them detected only once. Jointly, the top ten make up approximately 0.094% of the sample.

Peripheral blood CD8+ and CD4+ T cells from healthy donors, Susac syndrome patients and multiple sclerosis patients were profiled by high-throughput TCR beta sequencing. The Susac syndrome patients fulfilled recently defined diagnostic criteria for either definite or probable disease. Bulk CD8+ and CD4+ T cells were purified by magnetic negative isolation, while CD8+ TEMRA cells were enriched using FACS. Blood was collected in EDTA tubes and processed within 24 hours, with PBMCs isolated through density gradient centrifugation. PBMCs intended for TCR sequencing were frozen in liquid nitrogen and were later thawed in a 37 degrees C water bath. A purity of at least 90% was achieved for sorted or isolated CD4+, CD8+ and CD8+ TEMRA cells. On this clonotype: The antigen this receptor binds is unknown. There are no base qualities to consult, and no much larger clone falls within one base.

The rearrangement joined TRBV3-1 to TRBJ1-2, with the D gene call left open. Sequenced material: CD4+ T cells from PBMCs. This sequence was found in a human donor with Susac syndrome. The CDR3 has the sequence CASSRRGAGEFNYGYTF. The DNA reads TGTGCCAGCAGCCGTCGAGGAGCGGGAGAGTTTAACTATGGCTACACCTTC.